A selection of T cell receptor beta chains follows, all from one sample in a study of shared clonotypes between healthy human individuals. Assay used: immunoSEQ multiplex PCR; TCRdb lists only in-frame clones, some missing. The data contain more than 2 million clones, more than 90% of them seen just once; the ten biggest clones take up roughly 0.13%. The sample comprised naive CD4+ T cells sorted from blood. Receptor source: a man between 18 and 29 years old in good health. Both conserved end residues are part of each CDR3. A D gene is named only where the DNA matches it firmly. Clone size is stated in some rows and not others, as once, few, many or a class when expanded.

size	D	J	V	DNA	CDR3
NA	TRBD1	TRBJ2-7	TRBV10-3	TGTGCCATCAGCTGGACAGGGATATACGAGCAGTACTTC	CAISWTGIYEQYF
NA	TRBD1	TRBJ2-2	TRBV6-5	TGTGCCAGCAGAGAGACAGGGGGTGGGACCGGGGAGCTGTTTTTT	CASRETGGGTGELFF
NA	TRBD2	TRBJ2-2	TRBV7-2	TGTGCCAGCAGCAGACTAGCGGGAGGGAACACCGGGGAGCTGTTTTTT	CASSRLAGGNTGELFF
NA	NA	TRBJ2-7	TRBV11-2	TGTGCCAGCAGGCGGATCCGGGACACCCCCTACGAGCAGTACTTC	CASRRIRDTPYEQYF
NA	NA	TRBJ1-5	TRBV5-1	TGCGCCAGCAGTCCCGTCGGGGGGAGTAATCAGCCCCAGCATTTT	CASSPVGGSNQPQHF
NA	TRBD1	TRBJ2-7	TRBV5-4	TGTGCCAGCAGCAGTGGGACAGGACCTCCTAACGAGCAGTACTTC	CASSSGTGPPNEQYF
once	NA	TRBJ1-2	TRBV7-9	TGTGCCAGCAGCTTAGACGCCAACTATGGCTACACCTTC	CASSLDANYGYTF
NA	NA	TRBJ2-5	TRBV6-1	TGTGCCAGCAGACCAAGACTAGTAACCGGGGAGACCCAGTACTTC	CASRPRLVTGETQYF
NA	NA	TRBJ1-4	TRBV6-5	TGTGCCAGCCAAGGTAGCCACCCCAATGAAAAACTGTTTTTT	CASQGSHPNEKLFF
NA	NA	TRBJ2-3	TRBV7-2	TGTGCCAGCAGCATTACCGGGACTGGATTAACTGGCACAGATACGCAGTATTTT	CASSITGTGLTGTDTQYF
NA	TRBD2	TRBJ2-7	TRBV4-3	TGCGCCAGCAGCCAAGATCTCGGGAAGGGGAGCGGGAGGTCCTACGAGCAGTACTTC	CASSQDLGKGSGRSYEQYF
NA	NA	TRBJ1-6	TRBV30	TGTGCCTGGAGTCCGGGCCGGGGTGATTCACCCCTCCACTTT	CAWSPGRGDSPLHF
NA	TRBD2	TRBJ2-7	TRBV30	TGTGCCTGGGGGAGACTAGCGGAGTCCTACGAGCAGTACTTC	CAWGRLAESYEQYF
NA	NA	TRBJ1-1	TRBV5-1	TGCGCCAGCAGCGAAGATATGAACACTGAAGCTTTCTTT	CASSEDMNTEAFF
NA	TRBD2	TRBJ2-5	TRBV18	TGTGCCAGCTCACCAAAGGGACTAGCGGGGGGGTCCGAAGAGACCCAGTACTTC	CASSPKGLAGGSEETQYF
NA	NA	TRBJ1-5	TRBV6-1	TGTGCCAGCAGTGGAGGGGGAGGAGGCGGCAATCAGCCCCAGCATTTT	CASSGGGGGGNQPQHF
NA	TRBD1	TRBJ1-1	TRBV5-1	TGCGCCAGCAGCTTGGTCTACAGGGGGATGAACACTGAAGCTTTCTTT	CASSLVYRGMNTEAFF
NA	TRBD1	TRBJ1-2	TRBV14	TGTGCCAGCAGCCAAGATTTGAGACAGGGACTCTATGGCTACACCTTC	CASSQDLRQGLYGYTF
NA	NA	TRBJ2-3	TRBV6-1	TGTGCCAGCGGTAACCGGGACTCCGATACGCAGTATTTT	CASGNRDSDTQYF
NA	TRBD1	TRBJ1-4	TRBV5-1	TGCGCCAGCAGCACTTCGACAGGGGCTAATGAAAAACTGTTTTTT	CASSTSTGANEKLFF
once	NA	TRBJ2-7	TRBV27	TGTGCCAGCAGTTTTAGGGAGACAGGTTCCTACGAGCAGTACTTC	CASSFRETGSYEQYF
NA	NA	TRBJ1-1	TRBV4-2	TGTGCCAGCAGCCTAGAGGTGGTTGTGAACACTGAAGCTTTCTTT	CASSLEVVVNTEAFF
NA	NA	TRBJ2-3	TRBV5-1	TGCGCCAGCAGCTTGGTCGTGGGGAACACAGATACGCAGTATTTT	CASSLVVGNTDTQYF
NA	NA	TRBJ1-2	TRBV7-2	TGTGCCAGCAGCTTATACAACTCCTATGGCTACACCTTC	CASSLYNSYGYTF
NA	NA	TRBJ2-5	TRBV6-4	TGTGCCAGCATTCCCTGGCCGGTTGCGGAGACCCAGTACTTC	CASIPWPVAETQYF
NA	NA	TRBJ2-2	TRBV7-3	TGTGCCAGCAGGGGACTTACGAACACCGGGGAGCTGTTTTTT	CASRGLTNTGELFF
NA	NA	TRBJ1-4	TRBV7-2	TGTGCCAGCAGCTTCTCGGGGGTCCTTAATGAAAAACTGTTTTTT	CASSFSGVLNEKLFF
NA	NA	TRBJ2-3	TRBV10-2	TGCGCCAGCAGTGCCCCTAGCGTTGGCCGCACAGATACGCAGTATTTT	CASSAPSVGRTDTQYF
NA	TRBD2	TRBJ2-5	TRBV10-3	TGTGCCATCAGTGAGTCATCGGGAGGGCCCGAGACCCAGTACTTC	CAISESSGGPETQYF
NA	TRBD2	TRBJ2-1	TRBV7-8	TGTGCCAGCAGCTTAATAGAGTGGGGATGGCTAGCGGTGAACAATGAGCAGTTCTTC	CASSLIEWGWLAVNNEQFF
NA	NA	TRBJ1-2	TRBV6-6	TGTGCCAGCAGCCCCTACCCGACAGGCTACACCTTC	CASSPYPTGYTF
NA	NA	TRBJ2-2	TRBV15	TGTGCCACCAGCAGAGCCGGTACAGGGCCCAACACCGGGGAGCTGTTTTTT	CATSRAGTGPNTGELFF
NA	NA	TRBJ2-1	TRBV27	TGTGCCAGCAGTTTGGGTTCTACAACTGAGCAGTTCTTC	CASSLGSTTEQFF
NA	NA	TRBJ2-7	TRBV7-9	TGTGCCAGCAGCTTAGGGGGCGGGGCCTCCTACGAGCAGTACTTC	CASSLGGGASYEQYF
NA	TRBD2	TRBJ2-1	TRBV9	TGTGCCAGCAGCGTAGAGCTAGCGGGGGAAGGGAATGAGCAGTTCTTC	CASSVELAGEGNEQFF
NA	TRBD1	TRBJ1-6	TRBV30	TGTGCCTGGAGTGTACAGACAGGGACTAATTCACCCCTCCACTTT	CAWSVQTGTNSPLHF
NA	NA	TRBJ1-4	TRBV5-6	TGTGCCAGCAGCCCTCCCGGAGGAGGTGAAAAACTGTTTTTT	CASSPPGGGEKLFF
NA	NA	TRBJ2-5	TRBV6-5	TGTGCCACCGGGCGGGGTCAGGGGACCCAGTACTTC	CATGRGQGTQYF
once	NA	TRBJ2-1	TRBV11-2	TGTGCCAGCAGCTTAATGGCCTACAATGAGCAGTTCTTC	CASSLMAYNEQFF
NA	TRBD2	TRBJ2-3	TRBV7-8	TGTGCCTCGGCGGCGGGGGGGCCGGGTACGCAGTATTTT	CASAAGGPGTQYF
once	NA	TRBJ2-5	TRBV5-8	TGTGCCAGCAGCCGCAGAGTTAGGGTAGAGACCCAGTACTTC	CASSRRVRVETQYF
NA	NA	TRBJ2-4	TRBV6-6	TGTGCCAGCAGTTACTCAGAAGGAGGAGGCAAAAACATTCAGTACTTC	CASSYSEGGGKNIQYF